These T cell receptor beta chains were read from a single sample in a study of T cell repertoires in cytomegalovirus infection. Via MiXCR, TCRdb re-called the reads, giving one row per CDR3 protein. The table shows roughly 760,000 distinct CDR3 sequences, with 35% occurring only once. Sequences were obtained from PBMCs. Receptors were obtained from a human donor in good health (CMV status not recorded). Some clones in this sample may be carry-over from other donors' samples. Each CDR3 is given with its conserved first and last residue. D genes are given only for firm matches. Some rows mark clone size as missing; the rest say once, few, many or name a class of expanded clone.

d_call: TRBD2
clone_size: NA
j_call: TRBJ2-3
v_call: TRBV28
cdr3_aa: CASSVAGGLISTDTQYF
cdr3_nt: TGTGCCAGCAGTGTGGCGGGAGGGCTCATTAGCACAGATACGCAGTATTTT

d_call: TRBD1
clone_size: NA
j_call: TRBJ1-2
v_call: TRBV7-4
cdr3_aa: CASSPIRTGATNGYTF
cdr3_nt: TGTGCCAGCAGCCCAATTAGGACAGGGGCGACTAATGGCTACACCTTC

d_call: NA
clone_size: few
j_call: TRBJ2-3
v_call: TRBV10-3
cdr3_aa: CAISVGQTEADTQYF
cdr3_nt: TGTGCCATCAGTGTAGGGCAGACAGAAGCAGATACGCAGTATTTT

d_call: NA
clone_size: NA
j_call: TRBJ1-2
v_call: TRBV19
cdr3_aa: CASSAAGDPTYGYTF
cdr3_nt: TGTGCCAGTAGTGCCGCAGGGGACCCTACCTATGGCTACACCTTC

d_call: NA
clone_size: few
j_call: TRBJ2-5
v_call: TRBV11-3
cdr3_aa: CASSLQSKETQYF
cdr3_nt: TGTGCCAGCAGCTTGCAGTCTAAAGAGACCCAGTACTTC

d_call: NA
clone_size: NA
j_call: TRBJ2-3
v_call: TRBV12-3/TRBV12-4
cdr3_aa: CASRLPGADTQYF
cdr3_nt: TGTGCCAGCAGACTTCCAGGGGCAGATACGCAGTATTTT

d_call: NA
clone_size: NA
j_call: TRBJ1-2
v_call: TRBV25-1
cdr3_aa: CASSEFEGQAYGYTF
cdr3_nt: TGTGCCAGCAGTGAATTCGAGGGGCAGGCCTATGGCTACACCTTC

d_call: TRBD2
clone_size: NA
j_call: TRBJ2-5
v_call: TRBV5-5
cdr3_aa: CASSFPGGRGETQYF
cdr3_nt: TGTGCCAGCAGCTTCCCGGGCGGGAGGGGTGAGACCCAGTACTTC

d_call: NA
clone_size: NA
j_call: TRBJ1-1
v_call: TRBV5-5
cdr3_aa: CASRKGAMNTEAFF
cdr3_nt: TGTGCCAGCAGGAAAGGGGCGATGAACACTGAAGCTTTCTTT

d_call: TRBD1
clone_size: few
j_call: TRBJ1-2
v_call: TRBV28
cdr3_aa: CASSPPNRGLQGYTF
cdr3_nt: TGTGCCAGCAGTCCACCTAACAGGGGGCTCCAGGGCTACACCTTC

d_call: NA
clone_size: NA
j_call: TRBJ2-3
v_call: TRBV11-2
cdr3_aa: CASSHLREGGPDTQYF
cdr3_nt: TGTGCCAGCAGCCACTTGCGGGAAGGGGGTCCAGATACGCAGTATTTT

d_call: TRBD1
clone_size: many
j_call: TRBJ2-5
v_call: TRBV7-8
cdr3_aa: CASSPGTGLGWTQYF
cdr3_nt: TGTGCCAGCAGCCCGGGGACAGGGCTAGGGTGGACCCAGTACTTC

d_call: TRBD2
clone_size: few
j_call: TRBJ2-3
v_call: TRBV20-1
cdr3_aa: CSASLAGVPDTQYF
cdr3_nt: TGCAGTGCTAGCCTAGCGGGAGTCCCAGATACGCAGTATTTT

d_call: TRBD1
clone_size: few
j_call: TRBJ1-2
v_call: TRBV5-6
cdr3_aa: CASGTGTGRYGYTF
cdr3_nt: TGTGCCAGCGGGACCGGGACAGGGAGGTATGGCTACACCTTC

d_call: TRBD2
clone_size: NA
j_call: TRBJ2-1
v_call: TRBV6-2/TRBV6-3
cdr3_aa: CASTLGLAGGGEQFF
cdr3_nt: TGTGCCAGCACCCTAGGACTAGCGGGAGGGGGTGAGCAGTTCTTC

d_call: NA
clone_size: NA
j_call: TRBJ2-7
v_call: TRBV4-2
cdr3_aa: CASSQGLSEAYEQYF
cdr3_nt: TGTGCCAGCAGCCAAGGTCTTAGTGAGGCCTACGAGCAGTACTTC

d_call: NA
clone_size: NA
j_call: TRBJ1-6
v_call: TRBV4-1
cdr3_aa: CSSSQGGGVAYNSPLHF
cdr3_nt: TGCTCCAGCAGCCAAGGGGGTGGGGTTGCCTATAATTCACCCCTCCACTTT